This entry features one TCR beta chain sequence. The antigen is unknown. This sample is drawn from a study of long-term antiretroviral therapy in people with HIV. Study-level results: Repertoires in HIV (unlike those of controls) had narrower CDR3 length ranges.

immunoSEQ v3.0 was run at survey level. Clones were read by immunoSEQ multiplex PCR, and TCRdb kept only the in-frame ones, dropping some. The table shows 30,000 to 40,000 clones, with around three quarters occurring only once. In the United States, treatment was given to all participants with HIV. Trimming left V 7 bases short and J 4 bases short, with 16 bases between. From germline, CDR1 is MNHEY and CDR2 SVGAGI. The CDR3 has 14 residues. The source of this sequence is a woman aged 45 to 65 with HIV. The chain joins TRBV6-5 to TRBJ1-2; no firm D call. Specimen: unsorted PBMCs, collected 2 years after starting antiretroviral therapy. CDR3 nucleotide sequence: TGTGCCAGCACCACAAATCCCCGCTCCTATGGCTACACCTTC. Translating it yields CASTTNPRSYGYTF.